A single sample gave rise to the 29 T cell receptor beta chains below, sequenced in a study of blood T cell repertoires in COVID-19. Assay: immunoSEQ multiplex PCR; the TCRdb copy retains only in-frame clones and omits some. Among about 64,000 clones listed, approximately 90% were seen once. Sequenced sample: peripheral blood. Source of these receptors: a human donor in a cohort sampled during active COVID-19.

V usage is TRBV29-1 and J usage is TRBJ2-1, with D tentatively TRBD1 (5 bases). The germline V gene encodes CDR1 SQVTM and CDR2 ANQGSEA. Trimming pared 7 bases from V and 8 bases from J, leaving 15 bases between. The CDR3 consists of 12 residues. The CDR3, as DNA: TGCAGCGGCCAACGACAGACATATGAGCAGTTCTTC. This gives the protein CSGQRQTYEQFF.

The chain uses TRBV4-1 and TRBJ1-3; D remains unclear. There are 16 residues in the CDR3. Germline V gene sequence: CDR1 MGHRA, CDR2 YSYEKL. V lost 2 bases and J 2 bases, leaving 13 bases between the germline ends. Written as DNA, the CDR3 is TGCGCCAGCAGCCAACCGGTCCGTAAACCTGGAAACACCATATATTTT. Residues: CASSQPVRKPGNTIYF.

CDR3 protein: CASSLLLGDSPYEQYF. The CDR3 nucleotides read TGCGCCAGCAGCCTCTTATTGGGGGACAGTCCCTACGAGCAGTACTTC. This chain joins TRBV4-1 and TRBJ2-7; 7 bases fit TRBD1. There are 16 residues in the CDR3. The V gene's germline CDR1 is MGHRA and CDR2 YSYEKL. V was clipped by 4 bases and J by 2 bases; unmatched bases: 11.

The chain employs TRBV3-1 (or the pseudogene TRBV3-2) and TRBJ2-5; 8 bases line up with TRBD2. Germline CDR1 is LGHDT and CDR2 is YNNKEL (reference sequence). The CDR3 consists of 17 residues. The V gene end was trimmed by 0 bases and the J gene end by 5 bases; junction bases not matched to a gene: 11. The DNA of the CDR3 is TGTGCCAGCAGCCAAGAAATCGGGACTAGAGGTTTGGAGACCCAGTACTTC. Translation gives CASSQEIGTRGLETQYF.

This sequence joins TRBV25-1 and TRBJ1-3, with D hard to call. V lost 0 bases to trimming and J lost 8 bases, with 17 bases between them. The CDR3 is 16 residues long. CDR1 is MGHDK, CDR2 SYGVNS, per germline. The CDR3 here is CASSEYLQSSSHTIYF. The CDR3 region has the DNA TGTGCCAGCAGTGAATACTTGCAGTCATCTAGTCACACCATATATTTT.

This clone has just one count. The genes are TRBV11-3 and TRBJ2-5; 8 positions match TRBD2. This CDR3 region has 17 residues. Trimming took 4 bases from V and 4 from J; bases not matched to a gene: 14. From germline, CDR1 is SGHNT and CDR2 YENEEA. CDR3: CASSSRGAGGGGETQYF. The CDR3 nucleotides read TGTGCCAGCAGCTCGCGGGGGGCGGGAGGTGGAGGAGAGACCCAGTACTTC.

Only a few counts were recorded for this clone. This chain links TRBV4-2 with TRBJ1-1, with D possibly being TRBD1 (6 bases). V was clipped by 4 bases and J by 5 bases, with 11 bases between them. The CDR3 is 13 amino acids. Per germline, CDR1 LGHNA and CDR2 YNFKEQ. CDR3 sequence (DNA): TGTGCCAGCAGCCGGAAGGGGGAGACTGAAGCTTTCTTT. It is translated as CASSRKGETEAFF.

The chain carries TRBV6-1 and TRBJ2-7; 10 nucleotides line up with TRBD2. Germline V gene lookup returns CDR1 MNHNS and CDR2 SASEGT. The CDR3 contains 15 residues. After removal of 2 bases from V and 6 bases from J, the junction contained 7 bases not matched to a gene. The CDR3 DNA is TGTGCCAGCAGTGAACTAGCGGGAGTGGTGGGCGAGCAGTACTTC. Protein sequence: CASSELAGVVGEQYF.

The chain links TRBV2 to TRBJ2-1, with 10 bases aligning to TRBD2. The length of the CDR3 is 15 residues. V lost 6 bases to trimming and J lost 6 bases; unmatched junction nucleotides: 8. Germline CDR1 SNHLY, CDR2 FYNNEI. CDR3 residues: CASRTLAGVFNEQFF. Written as DNA, the CDR3 is TGTGCCAGCAGAACGCTAGCGGGAGTTTTCAATGAGCAGTTCTTC. Supplemented by reference TRBV2 and TRBJ2-1, the full variable domain reads EPEVTQTPSHQVTQMGQEVILRCVPISNHLYFYWYRQILGQKVEFLVSFYNNEISEKSEIFDDQFSVERPDGSNFTLKIRSTKLEDSAMYFCASRTLAGVFNEQFFGPGTRLTVL.

V and J are TRBV7-2 and TRBJ1-5; D unclear. Trimming shortened V by 3 bases and J by 7 bases, and 10 bases separated the two germline ends. CDR3 length: 13 amino acids. Germline values: CDR1 SGHTA, CDR2 FQGNSA. In DNA, the CDR3 is TGTGCCAGCAGCTTCGGACGGGGACAGCCCCAGCATTTT. Its translation: CASSFGRGQPQHF.

V and J are TRBV4-2 and TRBJ1-4; a possible D gene is TRBD1 (6 bases). CDR1 is LGHNA and CDR2 is YNFKEQ in the germline V gene. CDR3 length: 17 amino acids. Trimming left V 0 bases short and J 7 bases short, with 18 bases between. CDR3 sequence (DNA): TGTGCCAGCAGCCAAGAAGGGTCCTATACACAGGGTGAAAAACTGTTTTTT. Translation: CASSQEGSYTQGEKLFF.

V usage is TRBV15 and J usage is TRBJ2-1; D uncertain. The germline CDR1 and CDR2 sequences are LNHNV and YYDKDF (reference sequence). Deletions cut 5 bases from V and 3 bases from J, with 11 bases between. The CDR3 runs to 14 residues. DNA of the CDR3: TGTGCCACCAGCTCTATCCTAGTCTACAATGAGCAGTTCTTC. Translation: CATSSILVYNEQFF.

The rearrangement joins TRBV5-6 to TRBJ2-5, with D unclear. Trimming left V 2 bases short and J 4 bases short, with 12 bases between. The CDR3 loop spans 14 amino acids. Germline CDR1 SGHDT, CDR2 YYEEEE. The CDR3 nucleotides read TGTGCCAGCAGCTTTAGTATTGGGCTAGAGACCCAGTACTTC. This sequence encodes CASSFSIGLETQYF.

The rearrangement links TRBV3-1 (or the pseudogene TRBV3-2) to TRBJ2-1, with 11 bases fitting TRBD2. Unmatched junction bases numbered 1, after V lost 6 bases and J lost 6 bases. This CDR3 region has 13 residues. The germline V gene encodes CDR1 LGHDT and CDR2 YNNKEL (reference sequence). CDR3 DNA sequence: TGTGCCAGCAGACTAGCGGGAGTCAATGAGCAGTTCTTC. It yields the protein CASRLAGVNEQFF.

The J gene is TRBJ2-1, the V gene TRBV11-2, with 7 bases fitting TRBD2. Germline V gene lookup returns CDR1 SGHAT and CDR2 FQNNGV. V lost 5 bases to trimming and J lost 12 bases; unmatched junction nucleotides: 22. CDR3 length equals 17 residues. The CDR3 loop is CASSTVRRPSGRGGQFF. In DNA, the CDR3 is TGTGCCAGCAGCACTGTACGCCGGCCTAGCGGAAGGGGAGGGCAGTTCTTC. The full variable domain, with the rest looked up from reference TRBV11-2 and TRBJ2-1, is EAGVAQSPRYKIIEKRQSVAFWCNPISGHATLYWYQQILGQGPKLLIQFQNNGVVDDSQLPKDRFSAERLKGVDSTLKIQPAKLEDSAVYLCASSTVRRPSGRGGQFFGPGTRLTVL.

The CDR3, as DNA: TGTGCCAGCAGCGTAAGTCCAGGTTGGTTGGATGAGCAGTTCTTC. Its protein is CASSVSPGWLDEQFF. The chain links TRBV9 to TRBJ2-1; D remains ambiguous. The CDR3 is 15 amino acids. Germline-derived CDR1 and CDR2 are SGDLS and YYNGEE. Trimming stripped 1 base from V and 8 bases from J, with 16 bases between.

This clone showed up just once. CDR3 sequence: CATSEAGREKDEQYF. The CDR3 bases are TGTGCCACCAGTGAGGCTGGCAGGGAAAAGGACGAGCAGTACTTC. The chain is built from TRBV24-1 and TRBJ2-7; D may be TRBD1 (5 bases). The CDR3 length is 15 residues. Germline values: CDR1 KGHDR, CDR2 SFDVKD. Trimming took off 4 bases at V and 5 bases at J, with 17 bases between the two ends.

The J gene is TRBJ2-7, the V gene TRBV9; TRBD2 aligns across 10 bases. The V and J ends lost 0 bases and 3 bases, in that order; junction bases with no gene match: 3. The CDR3 consists of 15 residues. CDR1 SGDLS and CDR2 YYNGEE come from the germline V gene. The CDR3 here is CASSVGAGGGYEQYF. CDR3 DNA: TGTGCCAGCAGCGTAGGAGCGGGAGGGGGCTACGAGCAGTACTTC.

This clone has only one observation. The chain recombines TRBV5-6 with TRBJ1-1, with no clear D. V gave up 4 bases and J gave up 7 bases, with 11 bases separating them. Germline assignment: CDR1 SGHDT and CDR2 YYEEEE. The CDR3 sequence is 12 residues long. For the CDR3, the DNA is TGTGCCAGCAGCCTCCTGGGGAGTGAAGCTTTCTTT. Its protein product is CASSLLGSEAFF.

This CDR3 is CASSQVGLDPGEQYF. The CDR3 DNA is TGTGCCAGCAGCCAAGTAGGACTAGACCCCGGGGAGCAGTACTTC. This rearrangement joins TRBV4-2 to TRBJ2-7, with TRBD2 matching 7 bases. Unmatched junction bases numbered 10, after V lost 1 base and J lost 7 bases. Germline CDR1 LGHNA, CDR2 YNFKEQ. This CDR3 spans 15 amino acids.

This rearrangement joins TRBV10-1 to TRBJ2-3; 9 nucleotides match TRBD2. The CDR3 spans 18 residues. Germline lookup yields CDR1 WNHNN and CDR2 SYGVQD (reference sequence). V trimming: 6 bases; J trimming: 3 bases; junction bases outside the gene matches: 16. CDR3 in amino acids: CASSPLGSGRKSTDTQYF. The CDR3 DNA reads as TGCGCCAGCAGCCCATTAGGAAGCGGGAGGAAAAGTACAGATACGCAGTATTTT.

This rearrangement joins TRBV9 to TRBJ2-5, with 8 nucleotides matching TRBD2. The V and J ends lost 1 base and 5 bases, in that order; junction bases with no gene match: 7. The CDR3 extends over 15 amino acids. Germline V gives CDR1 SGDLS, CDR2 YYNGEE. The CDR3 sequence: CASSVQGTRTETQYF. The CDR3 coding sequence is TGTGCCAGCAGCGTACAGGGGACTAGAACGGAGACCCAGTACTTC.

J is TRBJ2-2 and V is TRBV19; tentative D call: TRBD2 (5 bases). The CDR3 spans 14 residues. V was pared by 7 bases and J by 3 bases, with 12 bases between. CDR1 is LNHDA, CDR2 SQIVND, per germline (reference sequence). CDR3 sequence: CASNPQDYTGELFF. CDR3 DNA: TGTGCCAGTAATCCGCAGGACTACACCGGGGAGCTGTTTTTT.

The CDR3 loop reads CASTPLIALTDTQYF. As DNA, the CDR3 is TGTGCCAGCACCCCCCTGATAGCGCTCACAGATACGCAGTATTTT. The rearrangement links TRBV28 to TRBJ2-3; D might be TRBD2 (5 bases). This CDR3 has 15 residues. Germline CDR1 is MDHEN and CDR2 is SYDVKM. Trimming took 7 bases from V and 2 from J, leaving 16 bases between them.

The chain is built from TRBV6-5 and TRBJ2-7, with a weak D call TRBD1 (5 bases). With 6 bases removed from V and 6 bases from J, the gap between germline ends came to 12 bases. Per germline, CDR1 MNHEY and CDR2 SVGAGI. The CDR3 covers 12 residues. CDR3 sequence (DNA): TGTGCCAGCAGCCGCGGACACGCCGAGCAGTACTTC. Translating gives CASSRGHAEQYF.

In this sample, this clone turned up once. The J gene is TRBJ2-6, the V gene TRBV6-5; no clear D gene. Germline CDR1 reads MNHEY; CDR2 reads SVGAGI. The CDR3 has 16 amino acids. V was trimmed by 0 bases and J by 4 bases, leaving 10 bases between them. The DNA for the CDR3 is TGTGCCAGCAGTTACTCGGTACAACCCGGGGCCAACGTCCTGACTTTC. Its translation: CASSYSVQPGANVLTF.

The chain recombines TRBV20-1 with TRBJ2-7; TRBD1 aligns across 11 bases. After removal of 3 bases from V and 3 bases from J, the junction contained 10 bases not matched to a gene. The germline gives CDR1 DFQATT, CDR2 SNEGSKA (reference sequence). The CDR3 is made up of 16 amino acids. CDR3: CSASSHFGTGGYEQYF. The CDR3, as DNA: TGCAGTGCTAGTTCCCACTTCGGGACAGGGGGCTACGAGCAGTACTTC.

The rearrangement joins TRBV25-1 to TRBJ2-2, with 8 bases that match TRBD2. CDR1 is MGHDK and CDR2 is SYGVNS in the germline V gene. The V gene end was trimmed by 6 bases and the J gene end by 5 bases; junction bases not matched to a gene: 14. CDR3 length equals 17 residues. The CDR3 DNA reads as TGTGCCAGCAGCCTCCCGAGCGGGAGTGGTGGGACCGGGGAGCTGTTTTTT. Translating it yields CASSLPSGSGGTGELFF.

The chain links TRBV7-2 to TRBJ1-5; 8 bases match TRBD1. V dropped 6 bases and J dropped 3; count of bases not matched to a gene: 1. Germline assignment: CDR1 SGHTA and CDR2 FQGNSA. The CDR3 is made up of 13 amino acids. The CDR3 region has the DNA TGTGCCAGCAGGGACAGGGTCAATCAGCCCCAGCATTTT. Its protein is CASRDRVNQPQHF.